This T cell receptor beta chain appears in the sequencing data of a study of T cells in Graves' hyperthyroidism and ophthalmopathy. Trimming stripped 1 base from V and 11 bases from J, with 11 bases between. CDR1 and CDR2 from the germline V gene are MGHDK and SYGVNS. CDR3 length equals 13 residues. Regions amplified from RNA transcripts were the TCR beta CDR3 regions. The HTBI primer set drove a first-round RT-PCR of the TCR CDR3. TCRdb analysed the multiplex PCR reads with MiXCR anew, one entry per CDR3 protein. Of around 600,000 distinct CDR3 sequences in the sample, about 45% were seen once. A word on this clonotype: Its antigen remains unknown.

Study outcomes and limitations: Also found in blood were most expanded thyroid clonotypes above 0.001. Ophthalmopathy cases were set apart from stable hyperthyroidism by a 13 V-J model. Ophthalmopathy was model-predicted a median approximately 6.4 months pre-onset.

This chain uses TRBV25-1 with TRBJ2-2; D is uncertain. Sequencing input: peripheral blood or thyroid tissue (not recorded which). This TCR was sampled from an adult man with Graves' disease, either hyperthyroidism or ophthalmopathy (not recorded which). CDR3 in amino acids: CASSELGYGELFF. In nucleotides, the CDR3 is TGTGCCAGCAGTGAATTGGGCTACGGCGAGCTGTTTTTT.